A selection of T cell receptor beta chains follows, all from one sample in a study of cytomegalovirus exposure and HLA in healthy donors. Generated by immunoSEQ multiplex PCR, the TCRdb table keeps only in-frame clones and is missing some. The table shows 150,000 to 200,000 clones, with roughly four fifths occurring only once. Sequenced sample: PBMCs. The receptors come from a woman aged 40 to 50 in good health and CMV-seronegative. Each CDR3 is given with its conserved first and last residue. Each record gives: D gene, J gene, clone size, V gene, CDR3 protein, CDR3 DNA. D genes are given only for firm matches. A row's size may be missing; if present it is once, few, many or a size class.

TRBD1	TRBJ1-2	.	TRBV28	CASREYRGRDYGYTF	TGTGCCAGCAGAGAATACAGGGGGCGAGACTATGGCTACACCTTC
TRBD1	TRBJ2-2	.	TRBV5-1	CASSSVSTGQGTGELFF	TGCGCCAGCAGCTCAGTTTCTACGGGACAGGGAACCGGGGAGCTGTTTTTT
TRBD1	TRBJ1-1	.	TRBV11-3	CASSLRQGGNTEAFF	TGTGCCAGCAGCCTTAGACAGGGAGGGAACACTGAAGCTTTCTTT
TRBD2	TRBJ2-1	.	TRBV19	CASSIPGTSGGYEQFF	TGTGCCAGTAGTATACCCGGGACTAGCGGGGGATATGAGCAGTTCTTC
TRBD1	TRBJ1-5	.	TRBV7-2	CASSLGDRNQPQHF	TGTGCCAGCAGCTTAGGGGACAGAAATCAGCCCCAGCATTTT
TRBD1	TRBJ1-5	.	TRBV6-1	CASSERQGAGNQPQHF	TGTGCCAGCAGTGAGAGGCAGGGGGCGGGCAATCAGCCCCAGCATTTT
.	TRBJ2-7	.	TRBV19	CASSIDWPGYEQYF	TGTGCCAGTAGTATAGATTGGCCGGGTTATGAGCAGTACTTC
TRBD1	TRBJ1-2	.	TRBV6-5	CASSYSGTGAWYGYTF	TGTGCCAGCAGTTACTCCGGGACAGGGGCTTGGTATGGCTACACCTTC
.	TRBJ2-7	.	TRBV2	CASSEGQGYIYEQYF	TGTGCCAGCAGTGAAGGGCAGGGGTACATTTACGAGCAGTACTTC
TRBD1	TRBJ2-7	.	TRBV18	CASSPPGTGLEQYF	TGTGCCAGCTCACCACCCGGGACAGGGCTCGAGCAGTACTTC
TRBD1	TRBJ2-5	.	TRBV5-1	CASSFGGQGVQETQYF	TGCGCCAGCAGCTTCGGAGGACAGGGGGTACAAGAGACCCAGTACTTC
TRBD2	TRBJ2-1	few	TRBV30	CAWSPWTSGMDYNEQFF	TGTGCCTGGAGTCCATGGACTAGTGGGATGGACTACAATGAGCAGTTCTTC
.	TRBJ1-2	.	TRBV27	CASSLGVFSGTGLGYTF	TGTGCCAGCAGTTTGGGGGTTTTCTCGGGGACGGGACTTGGCTACACCTTC
.	TRBJ2-1	once	TRBV6-6	CASVPPGRENEQFF	TGTGCCAGCGTACCTCCGGGACGGGAGAATGAGCAGTTCTTC
.	TRBJ2-3	.	TRBV5-1	CASRAESDTQYF	TGCGCCAGCAGGGCGGAGTCAGATACGCAGTATTTT
.	TRBJ2-3	.	TRBV25-1	CASIWASTQYF	TGTGCCAGCATATGGGCGTCTACGCAGTATTTT
TRBD1	TRBJ2-5	.	TRBV18	CASSRQGQETQYF	TGTGCCAGCTCACGACAGGGGCAAGAGACCCAGTACTTC
.	TRBJ2-5	few	TRBV11-2	CASSFGDSRRQETQYF	TGTGCCAGCAGCTTCGGTGACAGTCGCAGGCAAGAGACCCAGTACTTC
TRBD1	TRBJ1-1	.	TRBV5-1	CASGPEGGRNTEAFF	TGCGCCAGCGGACCTGAAGGGGGCCGGAACACTGAAGCTTTCTTT
.	TRBJ1-1	.	TRBV18	CASSPPMNTEAFF	TGTGCCAGCTCACCGCCTATGAACACTGAAGCTTTCTTT
TRBD2	TRBJ2-3	.	TRBV11-3	CASSWTSGRTDTQYF	TGTGCCAGCAGCTGGACTAGCGGGAGGACAGATACGCAGTATTTT
.	TRBJ2-3	.	TRBV12-5	CASGFPDKTTQYF	TGTGCTAGTGGTTTTCCCGACAAAACTACGCAGTATTTT
.	TRBJ1-4	.	TRBV28	CASSSPPGSIQLGNEKLFF	TGTGCCAGCAGTTCTCCCCCGGGGTCCATCCAACTGGGTAATGAAAAACTGTTTTTT
.	TRBJ2-3	.	TRBV5-1	CASSSGKVSSTDTQYF	TGCGCCAGCAGCTCGGGAAAGGTATCTAGCACAGATACGCAGTATTTT